The T cell receptor beta chain under discussion was sequenced for a study of regulatory T cells in long-lasting Graves disease. Study-wide results and caveats: The study found lower TCR diversity in persistent Graves' patients than in newly diagnosed ones. Segments TRBV28, TRBJ1-2 and TRBJ2-5 showed preferential usage in persistent disease.

Time point given: newly diagnosed GD, antithyroid drugs for less than 3 months. RNA isolated from PBMCs was used to make the TCR library. Germline V gene sequence: CDR1 SGHTA, CDR2 FQGNSA. The CDR3 consists of 14 residues. The V and J ends lost 5 bases and 5 bases respectively, with 15 bases between them. This clonotype was observed at least ten times. The target antigen is unknown. Researchers made TCR beta libraries by using iRepertoire HTBI primers and running Arm-PCR on CDR3 regions. TCRdb called the multiplex PCR reads again in MiXCR, with one record for every CDR3 protein. The sample has 680,000 or so distinct CDR3 sequences; 15% to 20% are singletons. These records were also assigned to another study, of T cells in Graves' hyperthyroidism and ophthalmopathy. That paper states: Newly diagnosed patients aged 18 to 65 had hyperthyroidism of under 2 months' duration.

The source material was peripheral blood mononuclear cells (PBMCs), sampled at new diagnosis, from a patient treated with antithyroid drugs. This chain uses TRBV7-2 with TRBJ2-5; D unclear. The TCR comes from a woman between 25 and 40 years old with Graves disease. The chain's CDR3 is CASSPPPGWETQYF. The CDR3 coding sequence is TGTGCCAGCAGCCCCCCCCCAGGTTGGGAGACCCAGTACTTC.